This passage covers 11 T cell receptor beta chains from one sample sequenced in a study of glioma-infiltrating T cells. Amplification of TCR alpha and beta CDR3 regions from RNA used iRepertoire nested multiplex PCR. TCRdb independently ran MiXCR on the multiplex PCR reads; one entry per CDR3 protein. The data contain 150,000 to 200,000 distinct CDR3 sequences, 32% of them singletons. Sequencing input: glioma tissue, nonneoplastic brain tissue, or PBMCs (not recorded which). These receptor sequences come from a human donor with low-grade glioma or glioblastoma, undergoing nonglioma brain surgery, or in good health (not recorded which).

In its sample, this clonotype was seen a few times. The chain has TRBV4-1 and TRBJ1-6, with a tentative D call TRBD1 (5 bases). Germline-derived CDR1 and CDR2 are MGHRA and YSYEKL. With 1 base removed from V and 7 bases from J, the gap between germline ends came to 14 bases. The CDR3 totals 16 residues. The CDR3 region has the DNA TGCGCCAGCAGCCAAGTCCCGAGACAGACCAATTCACCCCTCCACTTT. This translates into CASSQVPRQTNSPLHF.

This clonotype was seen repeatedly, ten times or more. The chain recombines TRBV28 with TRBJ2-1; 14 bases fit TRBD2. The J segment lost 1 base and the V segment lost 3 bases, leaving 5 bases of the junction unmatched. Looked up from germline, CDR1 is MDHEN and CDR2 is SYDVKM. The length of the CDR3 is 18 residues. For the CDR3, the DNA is TGTGCCAGCAGTTTCCACGGACTAGCGGGAGGATCCTACAATGAGCAGTTCTTC. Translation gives CASSFHGLAGGSYNEQFF.

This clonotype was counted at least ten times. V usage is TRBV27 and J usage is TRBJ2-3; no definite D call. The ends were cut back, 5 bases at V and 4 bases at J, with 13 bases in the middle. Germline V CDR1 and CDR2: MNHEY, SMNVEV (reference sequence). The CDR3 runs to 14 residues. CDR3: CASSARFGPDTQYF. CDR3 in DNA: TGTGCCAGCAGTGCCCGATTCGGCCCAGATACGCAGTATTTT.

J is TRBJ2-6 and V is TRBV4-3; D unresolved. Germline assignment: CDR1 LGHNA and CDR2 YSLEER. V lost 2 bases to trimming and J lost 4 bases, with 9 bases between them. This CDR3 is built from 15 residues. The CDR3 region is CASSQCQRGANVLTF. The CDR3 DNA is TGCGCCAGCAGCCAATGTCAGAGGGGGGCCAACGTCCTGACTTTC.

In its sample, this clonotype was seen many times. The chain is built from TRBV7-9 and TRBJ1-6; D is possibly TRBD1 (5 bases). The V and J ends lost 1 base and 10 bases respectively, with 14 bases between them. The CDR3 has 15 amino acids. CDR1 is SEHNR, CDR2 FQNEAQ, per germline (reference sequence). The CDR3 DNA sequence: TGTGCCAGCAGCTTAGATTCAGGGCTGTACTCACCCCTCCACTTT. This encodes CASSLDSGLYSPLHF. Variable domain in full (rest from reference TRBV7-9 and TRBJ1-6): DTGVSQNPRHKITKRGQNVTFRCDPISEHNRLYWYRQTLGQGPEFLTYFQNEAQLEKSRLLSDRFSAERPKGSFSTLEIQRTEQGDSAMYLCASSLDSGLYSPLHFGNGTRLTVT.

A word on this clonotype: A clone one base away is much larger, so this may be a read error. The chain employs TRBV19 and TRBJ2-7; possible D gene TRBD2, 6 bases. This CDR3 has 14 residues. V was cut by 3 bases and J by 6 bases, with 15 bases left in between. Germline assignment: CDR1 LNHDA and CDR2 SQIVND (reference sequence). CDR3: CASSMDLEGFEQYF. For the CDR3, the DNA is TGTGCCAGTAGTATGGATCTGGAGGGGTTCGAGCAGTACTTC.

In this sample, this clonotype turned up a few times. Written as DNA, the CDR3 is TGTGCCTGGAGAAGGAGCGGGAGTATCTACGAGCAGTACTTC. It is translated as CAWRRSGSIYEQYF. The rearrangement uses TRBV30 and TRBJ2-7; TRBD2 matches 8 bases. CDR3 length: 14 amino acids. Losses at the gene ends were 3 bases for V and 3 bases for J; bases not matched to a gene: 7. Germline V gene sequence: CDR1 GTSNPN, CDR2 SVGIG (reference sequence).

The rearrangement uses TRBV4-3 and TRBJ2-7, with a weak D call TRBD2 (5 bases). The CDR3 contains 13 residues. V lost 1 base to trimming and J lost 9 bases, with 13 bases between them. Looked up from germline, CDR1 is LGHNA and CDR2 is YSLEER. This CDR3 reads CASSQVIGDRQYF. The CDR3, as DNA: TGCGCCAGCAGCCAAGTAATCGGGGATAGGCAGTACTTC.

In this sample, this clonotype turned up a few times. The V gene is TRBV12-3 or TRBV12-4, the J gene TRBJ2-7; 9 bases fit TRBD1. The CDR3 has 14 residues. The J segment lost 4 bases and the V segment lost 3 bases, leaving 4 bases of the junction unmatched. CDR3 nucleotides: TGTGCCAGCAGTTTGGGGACAGGGTGGTACGAGCAGTACTTC. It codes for CASSLGTGWYEQYF.

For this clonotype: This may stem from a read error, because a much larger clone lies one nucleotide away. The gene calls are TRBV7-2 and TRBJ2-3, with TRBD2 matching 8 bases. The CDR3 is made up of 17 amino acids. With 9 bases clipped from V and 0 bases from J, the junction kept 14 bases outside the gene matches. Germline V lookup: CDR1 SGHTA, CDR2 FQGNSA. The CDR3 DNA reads TGTGCCAGAAGCCCGAACCTTAGCGGGACTAGCACAGATACGCAGTATTTT. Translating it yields CARSPNLSGTSTDTQYF.

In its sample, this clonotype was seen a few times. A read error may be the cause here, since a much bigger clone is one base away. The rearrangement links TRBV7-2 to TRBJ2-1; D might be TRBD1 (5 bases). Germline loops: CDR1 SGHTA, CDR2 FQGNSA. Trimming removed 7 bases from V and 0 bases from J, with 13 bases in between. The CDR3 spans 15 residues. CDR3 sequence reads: CASNPGHPSYNEQFF. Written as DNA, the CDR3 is TGTGCCAGCAACCCCGGACATCCCTCCTACAATGAGCAGTTCTTC.